The source of this T cell receptor (beta chain) is a study of T cell responses to AZD1222 COVID-19 vaccine. The data were produced by immunoSEQ multiplex PCR, yet TCRdb's version contains in-frame clones alone and is incomplete. The table shows just over 150,000 clones, with roughly 90% occurring only once. This CDR3 is 14 amino acids long. Germline V gene sequence: CDR1 SNHLY, CDR2 FYNNEI. Between the trimmed V and J ends, which lost 3 bases and 2 bases, there was a span of 9 bases. This rearrangement joins TRBV2 to TRBJ2-3; D remains unclear. The clonotype originates from an adult who received the AZD1222 COVID-19 vaccine. Here the sequenced sample was peripheral blood, taken 28 days after the second AZD1222 dose. In nucleotides, the CDR3 is TGTGCCAGCAGTGAGCCAACTTTCACAGATACGCAGTATTTT. Translation: CASSEPTFTDTQYF.